This T cell receptor beta chain was captured by sequencing in a study of T-cell reconstitution after alpha-beta-depleted transplantation in children. Molecular barcoding with unique molecular identifiers was used for the TCRbeta library. TCRdb fed the PCR reads into MiXCR, producing one record per CDR3 protein. The sample has some 500,000 distinct CDR3 sequences; approximately 20% are singletons. This clonotype showed up just a few times. V dropped 7 bases and J dropped 5 bases, with 17 bases sitting between them. CDR1 is SGHVS, CDR2 FQNEAQ, per germline. The CDR3 extends over 14 amino acids. This TCR was recovered from a human donor who donated a stem cell graft to a child with acute lymphoblastic leukemia. Sequencing used PBMCs from the stem cell graft donor, obtained from the stem cell graft. The J gene is TRBJ2-5, the V gene TRBV7-8, with D possibly being TRBD2 (6 bases). In DNA, the CDR3 is TGTGCCAGCACCCCTTCTCCGGGGGAGGAGACCCAGTACTTC. It yields the protein CASTPSPGEETQYF.